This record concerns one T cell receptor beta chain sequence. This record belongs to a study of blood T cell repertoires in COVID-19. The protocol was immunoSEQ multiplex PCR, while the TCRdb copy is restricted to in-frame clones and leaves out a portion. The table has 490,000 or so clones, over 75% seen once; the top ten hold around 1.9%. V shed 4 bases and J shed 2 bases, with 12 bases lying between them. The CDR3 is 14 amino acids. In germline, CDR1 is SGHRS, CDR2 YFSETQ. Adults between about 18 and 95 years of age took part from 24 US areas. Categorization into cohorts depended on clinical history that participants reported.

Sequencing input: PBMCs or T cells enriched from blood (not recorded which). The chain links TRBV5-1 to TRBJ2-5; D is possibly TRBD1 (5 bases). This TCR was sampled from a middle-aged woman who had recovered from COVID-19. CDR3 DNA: TGCGCCAGCAGCGCTACAGGTGTTCAAGAGACCCAGTACTTC. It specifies CASSATGVQETQYF.